This T cell receptor (beta chain) was observed in a study of blood T cell repertoires in COVID-19 (TCRdb year 2020). With regard to the full study: Samples covering the acute and convalescent phases of COVID-19 were provided by collaborators in the United States, Italy and Spain. A freely available public database, intended as a resource for researchers studying the immune response to SARS-CoV-2, is where the repertoires were released. A de-identified subject ID, COVID-19 status, age in years and sex were almost always included in the sample metadata. Where HLA class I and class II types were available, the types were taken from metadata supplied by the sample provider, not from assay-based typing. The dataset comprised deeply sampled blood TCRbeta repertoires from subjects exposed to, actively infected with, or recovered from COVID-19. Samples came from the ongoing ImmuneRACE study (first 160 participants) plus 1,254 subjects from 6 global collaborators. The material from the prospective study consisted of cDNA or gDNA derived from T cells, B-cell-depleted T cells, or PBMCs. Study-wide conclusions, independent of this receptor: The quantity of clinical and demographic metadata differed by source and by participant and was supplied without curation.

In Seattle, one collaborating source enrolled patients while the infection was active and tracked those patients longitudinally over the course of disease. Each collaborating institution followed its own protocols to collect whole blood in K2EDTA tubes. For TCRbeta analysis, collaborators shipped samples as frozen whole blood, isolated PBMCs, or DNA extracted from either of those sample types. This clone was counted a single time. Its antigen is not yet known. Nothing much larger sits one base from this clone, and base qualities are not available. TCRbeta CDR3 regions were amplified from genomic DNA by means of the immunoSEQ Assay, a bias-controlled multiplex PCR. In the authors' own workflow: The number of nucleated cells in each sample was estimated by amplification of reference gene primers within the assay. Sequence reads were collapsed and filtered to measure the absolute abundance of every unique TCRbeta CDR3 rearrangement. Productive Simpson clonality was computed per sample as the square root of Simpson's diversity index over productive rearrangements. Held by TCRdb, this immuneACCESS table contains in-frame sequences only and omits some clones. Under half of the omission traces to an unresolved V gene where checked; the cause of the rest is unknown. The DNA was the basis for D and trimming; V, J and clone size are from that table. The table for this sample lists roughly 200,000 clones; 80% to 85% of them were counted only once. Around 7% of the sample goes to the ten largest clones.

V is clipped by 6 bases and J by 4 bases, and the sequence between their germline boundaries is 18 bases long. Taken from cysteine to phenylalanine, the CDR3 has 15 residues. Only the CDR3 DNA is retained, 45 bases long and in frame from the first base. Via the germline V gene (reference sequence), CDR1 is LNHDA and CDR2 SQIVND. The source material was peripheral blood. This sequence was found in a woman in her 40s with COVID-19, enrolled during active disease. The V and J genes are TRBV19 and TRBJ2-5, and possibly TRBD1, on 7 matching bases. The CDR3 reads as follows: CASRPEGQLGETQYF. Here is the DNA: TGTGCCAGTAGGCCGGAGGGACAGCTGGGAGAGACCCAGTACTTC.